These 9 T cell receptor beta chains were all obtained from the same sample, sequenced in a study of blood T cells in healthy people across ages (dated by TCRdb to 2015 to 2017). Receptors were amplified or captured by 5' RACE. Instrument used: Illumina HiSeq 2500. A second roughly 7 to 11 cycle PCR used a sample-barcoded 5' primer and a J-beta primer mix. TCRdb reprocessing: public reads trimmed at Q25 with fastp, clones called with MiXCR, in-frame beta chains kept. Identical CDR3 protein sequences are pooled into one entry, listed with their most common genes and DNA. Counted in this sample were approximately 360,000 distinct CDR3 sequences; about half of them appeared once. The top ten constitute around 50% of the sample. Sequenced material: blood. The source is a man in his sixties in good health.

The genes are TRBV9 and TRBJ2-5; D may be TRBD1 or TRBD2 (5 bases each). The J call is in doubt because the DNA end fits TRBJ2-7 better. The CDR3 is made up of 17 amino acids. The germline gives CDR1 SGDLS, CDR2 YYNGEE. CDR3: CASSGPGRDHPLDEQYF. CDR3 coding DNA: TGTGCCAGCAGCGGGCCGGGAAGGGACCATCCCCTTGACGAGCAGTACTTC.

The sample holds many counts of this clonotype. V usage is TRBV20-1 and J usage is TRBJ2-3; a possible D gene is TRBD2 (6 bases). Germline lookup yields CDR1 DFQATT and CDR2 SNEGSKA (reference sequence). CDR3 length: 15 amino acids. Trimming took off 1 base at V and 2 bases at J, with 13 bases between the two ends. The CDR3 loop reads CSARAGGGLTDTQYF. In DNA form, the CDR3 reads TGCAGTGCTAGAGCCGGGGGAGGCCTCACAGATACGCAGTATTTT.

The table lists this clonotype with many counts. The J gene is TRBJ2-7, the V gene TRBV6-5; D gene ambiguous. V was clipped by 1 base and J by 0 bases, with 4 bases between them. Germline lookup yields CDR1 MNHEY and CDR2 SVGAGI. This CDR3 contains 13 residues. CDR3 residues: CASSYLGSYEQYF. The CDR3 nucleotides are TGTGCCAGCAGTTACTTGGGCTCCTACGAGCAGTACTTC.

This chain joins TRBV7-9 and TRBJ2-7, with D uncertain. V was cut by 3 bases and J by 2 bases, with 14 bases left in between. The germline V gene has CDR1 SEHNR and CDR2 FQNEAQ (reference sequence). The CDR3 is 15 residues long. The CDR3 loop is CASSFGPQRPYEQYF. For the CDR3, the DNA is TGTGCCAGCAGCTTCGGGCCCCAAAGGCCCTACGAGCAGTACTTC.

The gene calls are TRBV4-1 and TRBJ2-3, with D possibly being TRBD1 or TRBD2 (5 bases each). The ends were cut back, 3 bases at V and 0 bases at J, with 16 bases in the middle. Germline values: CDR1 MGHRA, CDR2 YSYEKL. This CDR3 comprises 17 residues. CDR3 nucleotides: TGCGCCAGCAGCCACCCGAGGGGCCCGACGAGCACAGATACGCAGTATTTT. It yields the protein CASSHPRGPTSTDTQYF.

In this sample, this clonotype turned up many times. V usage is TRBV27 and J usage is TRBJ2-7, with 9 bases that match TRBD1. Losses at the gene ends were 6 bases for V and 2 bases for J; bases not matched to a gene: 5. Germline assignment: CDR1 MNHEY and CDR2 SMNVEV (reference sequence). There are 14 residues in the CDR3. The CDR3 spells CASRTGTGPYEQYF. CDR3 nucleotides: TGTGCCAGCAGGACCGGGACAGGGCCCTACGAGCAGTACTTC.

This chain connects TRBV30 to TRBJ2-5, with D tentatively TRBD1 (5 bases). TRBJ2-7 explains the end of the DNA better; the J call may be wrong. The CDR3 totals 16 residues. Germline V gene sequence: CDR1 GTSNPN, CDR2 SVGIG (reference sequence). The CDR3 DNA follows: TGTGCCTGGAGTGTATTCTCTCGTCAGGGAAACTACGAGCAGTACTTC. This translates into CAWSVFSRQGNYEQYF.

The chain combines TRBV11-2 with TRBJ2-1; TRBD1 matches at 8 bases. CDR1 SGHAT and CDR2 FQNNGV come from the germline V gene. Trimming at V came to 5 bases and at J to 13 bases, leaving 13 bases not matched to a gene. The CDR3 consists of 14 residues. In DNA form, the CDR3 reads TGTGCCAGCAGCCCCCGACAGGGGCAAACGCCACAGTTCTTC. It codes for CASSPRQGQTPQFF.

The genes are TRBV30 and TRBJ1-4, with D tentatively TRBD1 (5 bases). This CDR3 contains 13 residues. With 2 bases removed from V and 5 bases from J, the gap between germline ends came to 9 bases. Germline CDR1 reads GTSNPN; CDR2 reads SVGIG (reference sequence). CDR3 protein: CAWSSGRNEKLFF. CDR3 in DNA: TGTGCCTGGAGTTCAGGGCGAAATGAAAAACTGTTTTTT.